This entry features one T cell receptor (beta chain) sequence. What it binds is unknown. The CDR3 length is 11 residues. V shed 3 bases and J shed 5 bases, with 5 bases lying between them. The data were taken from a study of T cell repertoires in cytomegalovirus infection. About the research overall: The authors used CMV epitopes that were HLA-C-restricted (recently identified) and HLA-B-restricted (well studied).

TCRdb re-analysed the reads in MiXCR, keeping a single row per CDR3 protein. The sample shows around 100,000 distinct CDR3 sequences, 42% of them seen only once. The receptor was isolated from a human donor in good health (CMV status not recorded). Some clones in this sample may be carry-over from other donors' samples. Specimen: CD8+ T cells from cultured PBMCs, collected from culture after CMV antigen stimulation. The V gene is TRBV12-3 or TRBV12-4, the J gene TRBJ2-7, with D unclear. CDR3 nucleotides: TGTGCCAGCAGTTTCTCACACGAGCAGTACTTC. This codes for CASSFSHEQYF.